Sequencing of this T cell receptor beta chain was carried out in a study of shared clonotypes between healthy human individuals. General study findings and limits: Sampling was confined to blood; repertoires within tissues likely differ.

The protocol was immunoSEQ multiplex PCR, while the TCRdb copy is restricted to in-frame clones and leaves out a portion. There are about 2.3 million clones in the sample; just under 95% occur only once, and approximately 0.41% lies in the top ten. V was cut by 3 bases and J by 2 bases, with 3 bases left in between. The CDR3 spans 12 residues. Germline loops: CDR1 WSHSY, CDR2 SAAADI. About this clone itself: As yet, its antigen is unknown.

This TCR was sampled from a man aged 18 to 35 in good health. Some clones in this sample may be carry-over from other donors' samples. V gene TRBV10-2 combines with J gene TRBJ2-3; no reliable D call. The sequenced sample was naive CD4+ T cells from PBMCs. Subset meaning: CD45RA+ positively selected. For the CDR3, the DNA is TGCGCCAGCAGTGATGACACAGATACGCAGTATTTT. This encodes CASSDDTDTQYF.